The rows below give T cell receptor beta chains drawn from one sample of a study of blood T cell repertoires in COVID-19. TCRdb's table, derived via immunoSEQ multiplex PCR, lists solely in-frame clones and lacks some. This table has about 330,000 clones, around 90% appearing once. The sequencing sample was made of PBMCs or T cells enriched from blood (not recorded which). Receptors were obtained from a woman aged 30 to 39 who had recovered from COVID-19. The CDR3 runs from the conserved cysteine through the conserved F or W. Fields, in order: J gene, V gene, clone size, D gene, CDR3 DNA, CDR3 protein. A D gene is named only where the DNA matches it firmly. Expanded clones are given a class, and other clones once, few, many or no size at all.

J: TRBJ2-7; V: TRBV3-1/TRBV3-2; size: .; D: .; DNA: TGTGCCAGCAGCCGTATGGGGGGCGAGCAGTACTTC; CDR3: CASSRMGGEQYF
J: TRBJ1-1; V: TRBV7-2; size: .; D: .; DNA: TGTGCCAGCAGCTTAGCGCCGAAGGTCAGGGCTGAAGCTTTCTTT; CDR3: CASSLAPKVRAEAFF
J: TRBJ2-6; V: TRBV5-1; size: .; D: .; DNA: TGCGCCAGCAGCTACCAGACACGAACCTCTGGGGCCAACGTCCTGACTTTC; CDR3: CASSYQTRTSGANVLTF
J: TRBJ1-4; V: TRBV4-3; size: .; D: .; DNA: TGCGCCAGCAGCCAAGATGGGCAGGGTCGTGAAAAACTGTTTTTT; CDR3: CASSQDGQGREKLFF
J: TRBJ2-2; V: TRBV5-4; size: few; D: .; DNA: TGTGCCAGCAGCCGTCGAGATAACACCGGGGAGCTGTTTTTT; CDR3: CASSRRDNTGELFF
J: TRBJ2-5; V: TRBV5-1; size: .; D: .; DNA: TGCGCCAGCAGCTTCGTGCTGCAGGCCGGTGGGGAGACCCAGTACTTC; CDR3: CASSFVLQAGGETQYF
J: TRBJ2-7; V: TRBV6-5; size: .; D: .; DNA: TGTGCCAGCACGACAGCAGCCTACGAGCAGTACTTC; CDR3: CASTTAAYEQYF
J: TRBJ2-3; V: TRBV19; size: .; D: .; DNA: TGTGCCAGTAGCAACAGGGTGCTTAACACAGATACGCAGTATTTT; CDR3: CASSNRVLNTDTQYF
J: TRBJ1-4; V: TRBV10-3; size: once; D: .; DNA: TGTGCCACCGGCCCGGGACTCTTGACTGAAAAACTGTTTTTT; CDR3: CATGPGLLTEKLFF
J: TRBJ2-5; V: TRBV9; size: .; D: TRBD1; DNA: TGTGCCAGCAGCGAGGGGACAGGTCTTGGGGGAGAGACCCAGTACTTC; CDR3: CASSEGTGLGGETQYF
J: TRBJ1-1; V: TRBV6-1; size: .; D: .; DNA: TGTGCCAGCAGTGAACAGGGGTTGAACACTGAAGCTTTCTTT; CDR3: CASSEQGLNTEAFF
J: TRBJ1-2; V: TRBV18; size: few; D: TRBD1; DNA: TGTGCCAGCTCACCGGTTGGGACAGGGCTTGGCTACACCTTC; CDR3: CASSPVGTGLGYTF
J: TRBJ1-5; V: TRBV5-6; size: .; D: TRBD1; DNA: TGTGCCAGCAGCGCCGGGACAGGGGGCAGGGAGCCCCAGCATTTT; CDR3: CASSAGTGGREPQHF
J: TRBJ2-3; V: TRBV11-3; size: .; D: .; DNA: TGTGCCAGCATCCCTGACAGAACCTCTAGCACAGATACGCAGTATTTT; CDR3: CASIPDRTSSTDTQYF
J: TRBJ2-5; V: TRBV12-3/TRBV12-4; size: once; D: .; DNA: TGTGCCAGCAGTTTAGGGAGCCAAGAGACCCAGTACTTC; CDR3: CASSLGSQETQYF
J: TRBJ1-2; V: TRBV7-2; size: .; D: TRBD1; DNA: TGTGCCAGCAGCACCTCGACAGGGATCTATGGCTACACCTTC; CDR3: CASSTSTGIYGYTF
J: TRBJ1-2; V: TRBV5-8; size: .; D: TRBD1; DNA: TGTGCCAGCAGCTTCGGACAGGGACGTGGCTACACCTTC; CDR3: CASSFGQGRGYTF
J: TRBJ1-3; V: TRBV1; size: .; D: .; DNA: TGCACCAGCAGCCAGATTAGGGGGAATAACGCTGGAAACACCATATATTTT; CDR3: CTSSQIRGNNAGNTIYF
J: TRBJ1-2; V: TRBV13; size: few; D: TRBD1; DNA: TGTGCCAGCAGCTTGAGGACAGGAGGTGGCTACACCTTC; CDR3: CASSLRTGGGYTF
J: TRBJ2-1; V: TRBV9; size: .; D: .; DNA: TGTGCCAGCAGCGCATCGAGCTCCTACAATGAGCAGTTCTTC; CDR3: CASSASSSYNEQFF
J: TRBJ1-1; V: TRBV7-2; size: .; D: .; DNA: TGTGCCAGCAGCATAACGGTTTGGAACACTGAAGCTTTCTTT; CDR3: CASSITVWNTEAFF
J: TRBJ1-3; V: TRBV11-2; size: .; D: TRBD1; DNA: TGTGCCAGCAGCTCACAGGGGAGGCATGGAAACACCATATATTTT; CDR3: CASSSQGRHGNTIYF
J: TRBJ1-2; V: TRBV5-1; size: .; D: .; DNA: TGCGCCAGCAGCGAAGACTTGACTCCGACGGGCTACACCTTC; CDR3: CASSEDLTPTGYTF
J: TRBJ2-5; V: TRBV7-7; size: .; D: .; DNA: TGTGCTAGCAGCTTGCGTCGGGGGGCAGAGACCCAGTACTTC; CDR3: CASSLRRGAETQYF
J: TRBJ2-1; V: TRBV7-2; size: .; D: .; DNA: TGTGCCAGCAGCTCCACCGGGACTTACAATGAGCAGTTCTTC; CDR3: CASSSTGTYNEQFF
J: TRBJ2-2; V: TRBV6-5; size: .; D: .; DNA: TGTGCCAGTCGACGGGAGAACACCGGGGAGCTGTTTTTT; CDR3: CASRRENTGELFF
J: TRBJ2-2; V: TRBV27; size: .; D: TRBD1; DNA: TGTGCCAGCAGGACAGGGCGGTACACCGGGGAGCTGTTTTTT; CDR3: CASRTGRYTGELFF
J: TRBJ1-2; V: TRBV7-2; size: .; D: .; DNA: TGTGCCAGCAGCTTAGTTGGGGGGGCCTATGGCTACACCTTC; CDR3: CASSLVGGAYGYTF
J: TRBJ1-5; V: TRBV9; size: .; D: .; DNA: TGTGCCAGCAGCGTAAGCGCCGGAATCAATCAGCCCCAGCATTTT; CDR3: CASSVSAGINQPQHF
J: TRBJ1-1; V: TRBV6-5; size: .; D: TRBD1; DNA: TGTGCCAGCAGTCACAGGGGTGAGAACACTGAAGCTTTCTTT; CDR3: CASSHRGENTEAFF
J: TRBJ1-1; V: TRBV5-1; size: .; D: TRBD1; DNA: TGCGCCAGCAGCTTGACCACAGGGGCCACTGAAGCTTTCTTT; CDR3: CASSLTTGATEAFF
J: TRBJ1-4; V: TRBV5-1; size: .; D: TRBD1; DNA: TGCGCCAGCAGCCGGGGACAGCTAAATGAAAAACTGTTTTTT; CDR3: CASSRGQLNEKLFF
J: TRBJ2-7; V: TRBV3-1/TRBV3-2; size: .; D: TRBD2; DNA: TGTGCCAGCGGCGGGGGAAGCTACGAGCAGTACTTC; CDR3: CASGGGSYEQYF
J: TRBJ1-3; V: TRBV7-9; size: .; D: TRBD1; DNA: TGTGCCAGCAGCTTTGAGGGGGCAGTATCTGGAAACACCATATATTTT; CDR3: CASSFEGAVSGNTIYF
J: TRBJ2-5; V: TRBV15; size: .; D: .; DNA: TGTGCCACCAGCAGAGAGTGGAGCGCGGGAGAGACCCAGTACTTC; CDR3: CATSREWSAGETQYF
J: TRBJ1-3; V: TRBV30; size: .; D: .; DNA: TGTGCCTGGAGTGTACCCTTCGAGGGCAACACCATATATTTT; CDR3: CAWSVPFEGNTIYF
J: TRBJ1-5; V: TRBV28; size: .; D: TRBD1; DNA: TGTGCCAGCAGTTCCGGGACAGGGGTAAATCAGCCCCAGCATTTT; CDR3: CASSSGTGVNQPQHF
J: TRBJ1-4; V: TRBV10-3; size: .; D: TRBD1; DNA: TGTGCCACGGGACAGGGGAGGGAAAAACTGTTTTTT; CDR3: CATGQGREKLFF
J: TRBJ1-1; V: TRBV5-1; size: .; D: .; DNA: TGCGCCAGCAGCTCAGAGACACCCGGCGGGACTGAAGCTTTCTTT; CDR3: CASSSETPGGTEAFF
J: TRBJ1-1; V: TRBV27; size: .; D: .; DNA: TGTGCCAGCAGACCCTTGGACAGAGTAGATGAAGCTTTCTTT; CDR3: CASRPLDRVDEAFF
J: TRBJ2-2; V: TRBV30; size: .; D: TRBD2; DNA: TGTGCCTGGAGTCGGGGACTAGCGGGGTCCGGGGAGCTGTTTTTT; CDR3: CAWSRGLAGSGELFF
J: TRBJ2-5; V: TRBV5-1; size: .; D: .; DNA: TGCGCCAGCAGCTTGGAGGGGGAGACCCAGTACTTC; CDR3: CASSLEGETQYF
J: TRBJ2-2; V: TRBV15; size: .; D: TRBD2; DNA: TGTGCCACCACTCTAGCGGGGGGAAACACCGGGGAGCTGTTTTTT; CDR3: CATTLAGGNTGELFF
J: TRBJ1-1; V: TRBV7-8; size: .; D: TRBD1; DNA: TGTGCCAGCAGCTTGGGGACAGGGGACCAAAACACTGAAGCTTTCTTT; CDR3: CASSLGTGDQNTEAFF
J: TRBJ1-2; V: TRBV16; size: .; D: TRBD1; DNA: TGTGCCAGCAGCCCGGGACAGTTATATGGCTACACCTTC; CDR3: CASSPGQLYGYTF
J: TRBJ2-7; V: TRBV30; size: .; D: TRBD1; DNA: TGTGCCTGGAGTGTAACGGGACAGGCCTACGAGCAGTACTTC; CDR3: CAWSVTGQAYEQYF
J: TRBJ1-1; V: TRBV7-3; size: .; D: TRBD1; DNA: TGTGCCAGCAGCCTGAGGACAGGGGGCGAGACTGAAGCTTTCTTT; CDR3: CASSLRTGGETEAFF
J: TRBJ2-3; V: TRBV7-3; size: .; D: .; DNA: TGTGCCAGCAGCCCTCGGGGTAGCGGAACAGATACGCAGTATTTT; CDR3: CASSPRGSGTDTQYF
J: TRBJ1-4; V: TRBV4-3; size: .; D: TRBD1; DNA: TGCGCCAGCAGCCAAGATCATGGGACAGGGTATGAAAAACTGTTTTTT; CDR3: CASSQDHGTGYEKLFF
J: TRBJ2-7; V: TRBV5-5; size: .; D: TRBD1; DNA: TGTGCCAGCAGCTCCCCCGGACAGGTCTACGAGCAGTACTTC; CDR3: CASSSPGQVYEQYF
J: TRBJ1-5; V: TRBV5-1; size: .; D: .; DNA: TGCGCCAGCAGCCAGGACAGCCATAGCAATCAGCCCCAGCATTTT; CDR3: CASSQDSHSNQPQHF
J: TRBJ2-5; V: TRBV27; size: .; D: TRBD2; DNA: TGTGCCAGCAGTTCCCGACTAGCGGGTTTACAAGAGACCCAGTACTTC; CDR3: CASSSRLAGLQETQYF
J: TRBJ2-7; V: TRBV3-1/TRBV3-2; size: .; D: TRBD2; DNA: TGTGCCAGCAGCCAAGCCCCAGCGGGGGGGGGCGAGCAGTACTTC; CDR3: CASSQAPAGGGEQYF
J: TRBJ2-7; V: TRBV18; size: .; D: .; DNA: TGTGCCAGCTCACCTCTAGAGGGGTCGACAGGGACTGGCGAGCAGTACTTC; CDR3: CASSPLEGSTGTGEQYF
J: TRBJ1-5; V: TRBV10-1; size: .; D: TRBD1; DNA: TGCGCCAGCAGAGTAGACAGGGTAAGCAATCAGCCCCAGCATTTT; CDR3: CASRVDRVSNQPQHF
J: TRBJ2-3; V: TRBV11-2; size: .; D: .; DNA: TGTGCCAGCAGCCTCGAGCCGGGACACAACACAGATACGCAGTATTTT; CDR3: CASSLEPGHNTDTQYF
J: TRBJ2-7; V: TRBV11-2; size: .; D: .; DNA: TGTGCCAGCAGCTTAGGCCGGGACACGGCCTACGAGCAGTACTTC; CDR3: CASSLGRDTAYEQYF
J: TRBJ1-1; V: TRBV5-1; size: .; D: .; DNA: TGCGCCAGCAGCTCCAGGGAGAACACTGAAGCTTTCTTT; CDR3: CASSSRENTEAFF
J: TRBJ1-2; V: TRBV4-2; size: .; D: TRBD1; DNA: TGTGCCAGCAGCCAAGATCTAGGACAGGGGGATTTACGGGGCTACACCTTC; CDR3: CASSQDLGQGDLRGYTF